This TCR beta chain was found in a study of vaccination effects on CD4 cells after COVID-19. Antigen-specific CD4+ T cells were expanded (with viral peptide pools) by the ViraFEST assay ahead of sequencing. The authors isolated CD4+ T cells after roughly eleven days of culture. PCR showed that the person got SARS-CoV-2 infection at some point between March and December 2020. Every participant took two doses of the BNT162b2 or mRNA-1273 vaccine. The method was immunoSEQ multiplex PCR; TCRdb's version includes in-frame clones alone and lacks a portion of them. The table shows 15,000 to 20,000 clones, with 65% to 75% occurring only once. Trimming removed 4 bases from V and 2 bases from J, with 18 bases in between. CDR3 length: 17 amino acids. Germline V gene data show CDR1 as SGHRS and CDR2 as YFSETQ. For this clone: The antigen remains unidentified.

This sequence was found in a human donor who had a prior SARS-CoV-2 infection. V gene TRBV5-1 combines with J gene TRBJ2-2; TRBD2 might be the D (6 bases). The source material was CD4+ T cells from PBMCs cultured with SARS-CoV-2 spike peptides, sampled after COVID-19 vaccination. The DNA for the CDR3 is TGCGCCAGCAGCAGGGGCGTGGCGGGGATAAACACCGGGGAGCTGTTTTTT. It yields the protein CASSRGVAGINTGELFF.